This TCR beta chain is drawn from a study of T cells in Graves' hyperthyroidism and ophthalmopathy. Study-level points and caveats: Ophthalmopathy and stable hyperthyroidism were told apart by a 13 V-J model.

PBMCs were sourced from roughly 9.7 ml fresh peripheral blood. RNA transcripts served as the template for amplifying TCR beta CDR3 regions. First-round RT-PCR of the TCR CDR3 relied on the HTBI primer set. TCRdb redid the calling of the multiplex PCR reads with MiXCR, one entry per CDR3 protein. Here the sample spans around 600,000 distinct CDR3 sequences, around 16% being singletons. This clonotype was counted at least ten times. Its antigen is as yet unknown. Trimming took 0 bases from V and 2 from J, leaving 12 bases between them. The CDR3 has 16 amino acids. Germline assignment: CDR1 SGHNT and CDR2 YYREEE (reference sequence).

This clonotype was sampled from a woman in her twenties or thirties with Graves' hyperthyroidism. The sequenced sample consisted of blood. The chain carries TRBV5-4 and TRBJ2-1; D is possibly TRBD1 (6 bases). Written as DNA, the CDR3 is TGTGCCAGCAGCTTGGCCCGGGACACCACCTACAATGAGCAGTTCTTC. It specifies CASSLARDTTYNEQFF.